The 2 T cell receptor beta chains given below trace back to one sample, sequenced in a study of molecular identifiers for immune sequencing clone quantification. A single record per CDR3 protein comes from TCRdb applying MiXCR to the PCR reads. The table shows some 320,000 distinct CDR3 sequences, with around a fifth occurring only once. Sequenced sample: naive CD8+ T cells from blood, with Jurkat cell RNA spiked in. Stated subset: FACS-sorted CD8+CD4-CCR7+CD45RA+ naive T cells. Receptor source: a human donor in good health. Some libraries in this study had Jurkat cell RNA spiked in.

This clonotype was recorded many times. The chain combines TRBV29-1 with TRBJ2-7, with D maybe TRBD2 (6 bases). The germline V and J ends were trimmed by 1 base and 0 bases, with 13 bases remaining between them. Germline CDR1 reads SQVTM; CDR2 reads ANQGSEA. This CDR3 has 15 amino acids. The CDR3: CSVEGSAGSSYEQYF. The CDR3 DNA reads as TGCAGCGTTGAAGGGTCGGCGGGATCCTCCTACGAGCAGTACTTC.

The gene calls are TRBV4-3 and TRBJ2-7; D is possibly TRBD2 (6 bases). Trimming removed 0 bases at V and 6 bases at J, with 12 bases between. The CDR3 is 14 amino acids. Germline V gene lookup returns CDR1 LGHNA and CDR2 YSLEER. CDR3: CASSQDRAGREQYF. CDR3 sequence (DNA): TGCGCCAGCAGCCAAGATCGGGCGGGGCGCGAGCAGTACTTC.